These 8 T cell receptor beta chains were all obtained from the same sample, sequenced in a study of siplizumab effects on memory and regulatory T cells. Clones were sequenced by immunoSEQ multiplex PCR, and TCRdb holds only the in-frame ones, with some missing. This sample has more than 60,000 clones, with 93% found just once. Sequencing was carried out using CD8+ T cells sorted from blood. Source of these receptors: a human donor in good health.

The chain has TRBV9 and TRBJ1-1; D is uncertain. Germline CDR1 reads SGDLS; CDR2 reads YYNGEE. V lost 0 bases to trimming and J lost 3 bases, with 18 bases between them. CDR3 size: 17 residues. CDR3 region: CASSVGSFAGADTEAFF. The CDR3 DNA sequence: TGTGCCAGCAGCGTAGGGTCTTTTGCAGGTGCGGACACTGAAGCTTTCTTT.

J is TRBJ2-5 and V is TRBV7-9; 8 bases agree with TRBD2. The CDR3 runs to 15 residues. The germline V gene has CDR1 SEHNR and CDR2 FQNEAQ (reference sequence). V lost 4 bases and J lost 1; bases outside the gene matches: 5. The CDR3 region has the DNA TGTGCCAGCAGCTGGGCTAGCGGGTTCCAAGAGACCCAGTACTTC. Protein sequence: CASSWASGFQETQYF. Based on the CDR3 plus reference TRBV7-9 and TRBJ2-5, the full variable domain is DTGVSQNPRHKITKRGQNVTFRCDPISEHNRLYWYRQTLGQGPEFLTYFQNEAQLEKSRLLSDRFSAERPKGSFSTLEIQRTEQGDSAMYLCASSWASGFQETQYFGPGTRLLVL.

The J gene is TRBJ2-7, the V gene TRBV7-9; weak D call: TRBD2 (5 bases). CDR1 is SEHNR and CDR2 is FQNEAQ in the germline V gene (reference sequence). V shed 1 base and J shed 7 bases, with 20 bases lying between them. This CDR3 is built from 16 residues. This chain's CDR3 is CASSLETLVWPGEQYF. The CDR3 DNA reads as TGTGCCAGCAGCTTAGAGACTTTAGTTTGGCCGGGAGAGCAGTACTTC.

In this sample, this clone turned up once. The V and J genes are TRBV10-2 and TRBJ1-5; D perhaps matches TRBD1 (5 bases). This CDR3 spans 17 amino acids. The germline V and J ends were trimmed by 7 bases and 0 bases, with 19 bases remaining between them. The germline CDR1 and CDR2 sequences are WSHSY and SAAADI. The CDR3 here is CASMAGLFSVSNQPQHF. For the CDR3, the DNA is TGCGCCAGCATGGCAGGGTTGTTTTCTGTTAGCAATCAGCCCCAGCATTTT.

This CDR3 reads CASSLDRLMNTEAFF. CDR3 bases: TGTGCCAGCAGCCTCGACAGACTTATGAACACTGAAGCTTTCTTT. The genes are TRBV7-9 and TRBJ1-1; tentatively, D is TRBD1 (5 bases). This CDR3 spans 15 amino acids. Germline lookup yields CDR1 SEHNR and CDR2 FQNEAQ (reference sequence). V was trimmed by 5 bases and J by 0 bases, leaving 13 bases between them.

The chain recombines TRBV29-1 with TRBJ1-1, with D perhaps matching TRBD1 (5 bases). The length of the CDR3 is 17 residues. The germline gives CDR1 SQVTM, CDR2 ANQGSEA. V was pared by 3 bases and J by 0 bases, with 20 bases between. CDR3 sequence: CSVDKLGRGKVNTEAFF. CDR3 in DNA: TGCAGCGTTGATAAATTGGGGCGCGGTAAGGTGAACACTGAAGCTTTCTTT. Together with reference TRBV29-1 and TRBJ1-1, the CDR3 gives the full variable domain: SAVISQKPSRDICQRGTSLTIQCQVDSQVTMMFWYRQQPGQSLTLIATANQGSEATYESGFVIDKFPISRPNLTFSTLTVSNMSPEDSSIYLCSVDKLGRGKVNTEAFFGQGTRLTVV.

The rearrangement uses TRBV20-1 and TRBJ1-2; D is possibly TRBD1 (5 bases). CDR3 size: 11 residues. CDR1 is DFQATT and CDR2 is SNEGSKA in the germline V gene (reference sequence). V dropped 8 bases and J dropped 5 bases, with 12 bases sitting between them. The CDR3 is CSPQGGYGYTF. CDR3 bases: TGCAGTCCCCAGGGAGGGTATGGCTACACCTTC.

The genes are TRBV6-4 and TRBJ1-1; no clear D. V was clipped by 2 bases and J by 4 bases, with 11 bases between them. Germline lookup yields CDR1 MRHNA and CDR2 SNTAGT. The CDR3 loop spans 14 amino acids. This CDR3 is CASSDGSTSTEAFF. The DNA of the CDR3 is TGTGCCAGCAGTGACGGGTCCACATCCACTGAAGCTTTCTTT.